This T cell receptor (beta chain) was retrieved from a study of beta chain features in type 1 diabetes. As every portion of the isolated RNA was reverse transcribed, the sequencing read expressed TCRB transcripts. The data were produced by immunoSEQ multiplex PCR, yet TCRdb's version contains in-frame clones alone and is incomplete. Here the sample spans 300,000 to 350,000 clones, around 20% being singletons. This clone was counted only a few times. Trimming removed 4 bases from V and 2 bases from J; junction bases left unmatched: 3. CDR1 GTSNPN and CDR2 SVGIG come from the germline V gene (reference sequence). The CDR3 has 13 amino acids.

Sequenced sample: naive CD4+ T cells from blood. This TCR was recovered from a woman under 30 in good health. The chain couples TRBV30 to TRBJ2-5; 8 nucleotides agree with TRBD1. The CDR3: CAWNRDRQETQYF. CDR3 in DNA: TGTGCCTGGAACCGGGACAGGCAAGAGACCCAGTACTTC.